This T cell receptor beta chain is from a study of T cells in Graves' hyperthyroidism and ophthalmopathy. Researchers took RNA transcripts and amplified the TCR beta CDR3 regions from them. The HTBI primer set served for first-round RT-PCR of the TCR CDR3. TCRdb itself ran the multiplex PCR reads through MiXCR, one entry per CDR3 protein. The table shows fewer than 400,000 distinct CDR3 sequences, with more than 20% occurring only once. Hyperthyroidism, newly diagnosed and lasting under 2 months, affected patients aged 18 to 65. Patients having uncontrolled infection, another autoimmune disease, pregnancy or lactation were not included. Thyroid ultrasound, orbital computed tomography, clinical symptoms, and serum thyroxine and TRAb underpinned diagnoses. Fresh peripheral blood, approximately 10 ml, yielded the PBMCs. J was trimmed by 5 bases and V by 7 bases; bases with no gene match: 8. Looked up from germline, CDR1 is SQVTM and CDR2 is ANQGSEA. The CDR3 runs 13 residues.

This TCR came from a man aged 50-60 years with Graves' hyperthyroidism. The chain is built from TRBV29-1 and TRBJ2-1; TRBD1 matches 7 bases. Sequencing was performed on blood. The CDR3 nucleotides are TGCAGCGCCCCGGGACAGAGCAACAATGAGCAGTTCTTC. This codes for CSAPGQSNNEQFF.